This T cell receptor beta chain was found in a study of blood T cell repertoires in COVID-19. Study context: COVID-19 samples collected from the United States, Italy and Spain covered acute and convalescent phases. Sources were T cells, B-cell-depleted T cells, or PBMCs; the material itself was cDNA or gDNA.

In the study's own analysis: How many nucleated cells were present was estimated from reference gene primer amplification. Some clones are missing from TCRdb's copy, which holds only in-frame ones; the method was immunoSEQ multiplex PCR. V, J and clone size were drawn from that table, and D and trimming were deduced from the DNA. The sample records approximately 120,000 clones, approximately 82% being singletons. This clone was seen only a few times. V shed 3 bases and J shed 2 bases, with 11 bases lying between them. Per germline, CDR1 MDHEN and CDR2 SYDVKM. The CDR3 has 14 amino acids. This chain connects TRBV28 to TRBJ2-7; D is undetermined. This TCR came from a man in his fifties or sixties with acute or convalescent COVID-19. Sequences were obtained from peripheral blood. CDR3: CASSFKTNTYEQYF. For the CDR3, the DNA is TGTGCCAGCAGTTTTAAGACAAACACCTACGAGCAGTACTTC.